One sample yielded the 31 T cell receptor beta chains listed below, sequenced in a study of identical twins. TCRdb independently ran MiXCR on the 5' RACE reads; one entry per CDR3 protein. The profile covers about 340,000 distinct CDR3 sequences, with roughly 12% appearing a single time and 6% to 9% taken by the ten largest. The same sample was also used in a study of yellow fever vaccine responses in identical twins.

Source material: CD8+ T cells sorted from blood. All receptors derive from a woman aged 18-35 years in good health.

This sequence joins TRBV7-8 and TRBJ1-1, with unresolved D. This CDR3 spans 12 amino acids. V was clipped by 5 bases and J by 9 bases, with 13 bases between them. CDR1 is SGHVS, CDR2 FQNEAQ, per germline. DNA of the CDR3: TGTGCCAGCAGCCCCCCGACTTGGCAAGCTTTCTTT. This translates into CASSPPTWQAFF.

V usage is TRBV4-1 and J usage is TRBJ2-7; weak D call: TRBD1 (5 bases). The CDR3 loop spans 13 amino acids. CDR1 and CDR2 (germline): MGHRA, YSYEKL. The germline V and J ends were trimmed by 4 bases and 6 bases, with 13 bases remaining between them. The CDR3 loop is CASSPRVLGEQYF. The CDR3 DNA follows: TGCGCCAGCAGCCCCAGGGTTCTGGGCGAGCAGTACTTC.

There are a few counts of this clonotype. The rearrangement links TRBV15 to TRBJ1-1; D is perhaps TRBD1 (5 bases). The V and J ends lost 8 bases and 1 base respectively, with 8 bases between them. This CDR3 contains 12 residues. Germline V gene data show CDR1 as LNHNV and CDR2 as YYDKDF (reference sequence). The CDR3 bases are TGTGCCACCGGACAAACGAACACTGAAGCTTTCTTT. It encodes CATGQTNTEAFF.

This clonotype was counted only a few times. The V and J genes are TRBV19 and TRBJ1-1; D not certain. V dropped 3 bases and J dropped 7 bases, with 9 bases sitting between them. The CDR3 runs to 12 residues. CDR1 is LNHDA and CDR2 is SQIVND in the germline V gene (reference sequence). The CDR3 bases are TGTGCCAGTAGTATGAGGCCGAATGAAGCTTTCTTT. Translated, it gives CASSMRPNEAFF.

The CDR3 reads CATSDLTGFARNSNQPQHF. CDR3 nucleotide sequence: TGTGCCACCAGTGATTTGACAGGGTTTGCGAGGAATAGCAATCAGCCCCAGCATTTT. The V call is TRBV24-1, the J call TRBJ1-5, with D perhaps matching TRBD1 (6 bases). This CDR3 is built from 19 residues. Looked up from germline, CDR1 is KGHDR and CDR2 is SFDVKD. The germline V and J ends were trimmed by 0 bases and 0 bases, with 17 bases remaining between them.

This clonotype occurred many times. The V and J genes are TRBV5-5 and TRBJ1-1; weak D call: TRBD1 (5 bases). The CDR3 is made up of 15 amino acids. CDR1 and CDR2 from the germline V gene are SGHKS and YYEKEE (reference sequence). V lost 1 base and J 4 bases, leaving 14 bases between the germline ends. The CDR3 DNA sequence: TGTGCCAGCAGCTTGTCCCAGGGATTCGGCACTGAAGCTTTCTTT. This encodes CASSLSQGFGTEAFF.

In its sample, this clonotype was seen a few times. This chain joins TRBV27 and TRBJ2-2; D uncertain. The V end was cut by 3 bases, the J end by 4 bases, with 6 bases between. CDR1 is MNHEY, CDR2 SMNVEV, per germline (reference sequence). The CDR3 extends over 13 amino acids. CDR3 region: CASSFSSTGELFF. The CDR3 DNA reads TGTGCCAGCAGTTTCTCGAGCACCGGGGAGCTGTTTTTT.

This clonotype has a handful of counts. The rearrangement uses TRBV7-6 and TRBJ2-3; 8 bases agree with TRBD2. CDR3 size: 16 residues. The trim removed 1 base at V and 3 bases at J, leaving 6 bases unmatched. From germline, CDR1 is SGHVS and CDR2 FNYEAQ. CDR3 in amino acids: CASSLGAGVKTDTQYF. Written as DNA, the CDR3 is TGTGCCAGCAGCTTAGGAGCGGGAGTAAAGACAGATACGCAGTATTTT.

This clonotype was picked up a small number of times. The chain combines TRBV28 with TRBJ2-7; the D gene could be TRBD1 or TRBD2 (6 bases each). This CDR3 region has 15 residues. Trimming stripped 2 bases from V and 7 bases from J, with 18 bases between. Per the germline V gene, CDR1 is MDHEN and CDR2 is SYDVKM. As DNA, the CDR3 is TGTGCCAGCAGTTTAAGGGGTGGAGGGGGGTTGGAGCAGTACTTC. Its translation is CASSLRGGGGLEQYF.

This clonotype was seen a handful of times. J is TRBJ2-3 and V is TRBV6-4, with 9 bases aligning to TRBD2. CDR1 and CDR2 from the germline V gene are MRHNA and SNTAGT. J was trimmed by 2 bases and V by 2 bases; bases with no gene match: 5. This CDR3 spans 16 amino acids. The CDR3 region has the DNA TGTGCCAGCAGTGACGTGGCTAGCGGGGACACAGATACGCAGTATTTT. Translation gives CASSDVASGDTDTQYF.

The chain is built from TRBV10-1 and TRBJ2-2; TRBD1 matches at 7 bases. This CDR3 contains 15 residues. Germline V gene sequence: CDR1 WNHNN, CDR2 SYGVQD (reference sequence). V dropped 2 bases and J dropped 5; count of bases not matched to a gene: 5. In DNA, the CDR3 is TGCGCCAGCAGTGAGAGGGCCAGGGGGACCGGGGAGCTGTTTTTT. This codes for CASSERARGTGELFF.

This chain links TRBV27 with TRBJ1-6, with a weak D call TRBD1 (6 bases). Looked up from germline, CDR1 is MNHEY and CDR2 is SMNVEV (reference sequence). The CDR3 is 15 amino acids. The ends were cut back, 5 bases at V and 1 base at J, with 9 bases in the middle. The CDR3 loop reads CASSGQISYNSPLHF. CDR3 bases: TGTGCCAGCAGTGGACAGATTTCCTATAATTCACCCCTCCACTTT.

The V and J genes are TRBV13 and TRBJ2-7; 13 bases line up with TRBD2. The CDR3 is 15 amino acids. Germline V lookup: CDR1 PRHDT, CDR2 FYEKMQ (reference sequence). V lost 3 bases and J lost 3; bases outside the gene matches: 2. CDR3 loop: CASSFRTSGSYEQYF. The CDR3 region has the DNA TGTGCCAGCAGCTTTCGGACTAGCGGGAGCTACGAGCAGTACTTC.

To note about this clonotype: The junction shows a germline mismatch at one end, possibly a read error. DNA for the CDR3: TGTGACAGCAGCGTAGTAGCGGGAGGAACCCAAGAGACCCAGTACTTC. Amino acids: CDSSVVAGGTQETQYF. This chain joins TRBV9 and TRBJ2-5; TRBD2 agrees at 10 bases. The CDR3 contains 16 residues. Looked up from germline, CDR1 is SGDLS and CDR2 is YYNGEE.

This clonotype was observed many times. The rearrangement joins TRBV7-9 to TRBJ2-7; 8 nucleotides line up with TRBD1. The CDR3 contains 15 residues. Germline trimming cut 5 bases from V and 3 bases from J; bases unmatched to any gene: 9. Per germline, CDR1 SEHNR and CDR2 FQNEAQ (reference sequence). The chain's CDR3 is CASSDTPGGIYEQYV. CDR3 nucleotides: TGTGCCAGCAGCGATACCCCAGGGGGCATCTACGAGCAGTACGTC.

This clonotype was counted ten times or more. This chain uses TRBV7-9 with TRBJ2-1, with D maybe TRBD1 (5 bases). V lost 7 bases to trimming and J lost 9 bases, with 13 bases between them. This CDR3 has 12 residues. Germline CDR1 is SEHNR and CDR2 is FQNEAQ (reference sequence). CDR3 region: CASTISRGEQFF. As DNA, the CDR3 is TGTGCCAGCACAATTTCTAGGGGTGAGCAGTTCTTC. Full variable domain (missing parts from reference TRBV7-9 and TRBJ2-1): DTGVSQNPRHKITKRGQNVTFRCDPISEHNRLYWYRQTLGQGPEFLTYFQNEAQLEKSRLLSDRFSAERPKGSFSTLEIQRTEQGDSAMYLCASTISRGEQFFGPGTRLTVL.

This clonotype came up a few times. This rearrangement joins TRBV12-3 or TRBV12-4 to TRBJ2-7; possibly TRBD2 for D (6 bases). The length of the CDR3 is 14 residues. Trimming stripped 6 bases from V and 6 bases from J, with 18 bases between. Written as DNA, the CDR3 is TGTGCCAGCAGCCAGTCCCCCAGCGGGTTCGAGCAGTACTTC. Encoded protein: CASSQSPSGFEQYF.

The genes are TRBV6-5 and TRBJ1-4, with 12 bases matching TRBD1. In germline, CDR1 is MNHEY, CDR2 SVGAGI. This CDR3 contains 19 residues. The V segment lost 4 bases and the J segment 7 bases; nucleotides outside the gene matches: 16. The CDR3 spells CASSSAWGQGARYGEKLFF. CDR3 bases: TGTGCCAGCAGTTCTGCGTGGGGACAGGGGGCGCGTTATGGTGAAAAACTGTTTTTT.

The chain is built from TRBV4-2 and TRBJ2-4, with D unresolved. There are 13 residues in the CDR3. In germline, CDR1 is LGHNA, CDR2 YNFKEQ. V was shortened by 0 bases and J by 4 bases, with 4 bases between the two germline ends. In DNA, the CDR3 is TGTGCCAGCAGCCAAGATGGAAAAAACATTCAGTACTTC. It specifies CASSQDGKNIQYF.

This clonotype was observed a handful of times. This chain uses TRBV20-1 with TRBJ2-1; TRBD2 aligns across 11 bases. This CDR3 has 15 amino acids. Trimming took 8 bases from V and 8 from J; bases not matched to a gene: 14. CDR1 is DFQATT, CDR2 SNEGSKA, per germline (reference sequence). Written as DNA, the CDR3 is TGCAGTACCACTCAACTAGCGGGAGCAGTTTATGAGCAGTTCTTC. Its protein is CSTTQLAGAVYEQFF.

This chain connects TRBV14 to TRBJ2-7; a weak D match, TRBD2 (7 bases). V lost 3 bases and J 5 bases, leaving 11 bases between the germline ends. This CDR3 has 13 residues. Looked up from germline, CDR1 is SGHDN and CDR2 is FVKESK. In DNA, the CDR3 is TGTGCCAGCAGCCAGGGCGGGGGCCACGAGCAGTACTTC. It translates to CASSQGGGHEQYF.

This clonotype was seen repeatedly, ten times or more. The CDR3 loop is CASTLTRNFGELFF. The CDR3 region has the DNA TGTGCCAGCACTCTAACAAGGAATTTTGGGGAGCTGTTTTTT. This chain links TRBV12-3 or TRBV12-4 with TRBJ2-2; D is undetermined. The CDR3 consists of 14 residues. Trimming stripped 7 bases from V and 8 bases from J, with 17 bases between.

This clonotype was found a few times. The chain uses TRBV29-1 and TRBJ1-2; 10 bases fit TRBD1. The CDR3 consists of 12 residues. Trimming took 7 bases from V and 6 from J; bases not matched to a gene: 5. Germline V gives CDR1 SQVTM, CDR2 ANQGSEA. CDR3 in amino acids: CSGKGQGNGYTF. The CDR3 DNA is TGCAGCGGGAAGGGACAGGGGAATGGCTACACCTTC.

This clonotype was picked up a small number of times. The chain employs TRBV4-2 and TRBJ2-7; 9 bases are a match to TRBD1. Germline loops: CDR1 LGHNA, CDR2 YNFKEQ. The CDR3 spans 16 residues. With 0 bases clipped from V and 6 bases from J, the junction kept 9 bases outside the gene matches. The CDR3 region is CASSQEGQGRRAEQYF. The DNA of the CDR3 is TGTGCCAGCAGCCAAGAGGGACAGGGCCGGCGCGCCGAGCAGTACTTC.

This clonotype was recorded a few times. This chain joins TRBV4-2 and TRBJ2-6; D ambiguous. V was clipped by 0 bases and J by 4 bases, with 10 bases between them. Germline CDR1 LGHNA, CDR2 YNFKEQ. CDR3 length: 16 amino acids. The CDR3 DNA reads TGTGCCAGCAGCCAAGATGGTCCCGGCGGGGCCAACGTCCTGACTTTC. Translated, it gives CASSQDGPGGANVLTF.

In its sample, this clonotype was seen a few times. V is TRBV24-1 and J is TRBJ2-2; no definite D call. Germline CDR1 reads KGHDR; CDR2 reads SFDVKD. V was clipped by 11 bases and J by 2 bases, with 14 bases between them. The CDR3 runs 14 residues. The CDR3 coding sequence is TGTGCCATCGCGGCGCCTGCCAACACCGGGGAGCTGTTTTTT. Protein: CAIAAPANTGELFF.

The rearrangement joins TRBV5-5 to TRBJ1-5; D is uncertain. The CDR3 sequence is 16 residues long. V lost 0 bases and J 0 bases, leaving 10 bases between the germline ends. The germline CDR1 and CDR2 sequences are SGHKS and YYEKEE (reference sequence). The CDR3 DNA reads TGTGCCAGCAGCTTGGATGCCCGGAATAGCAATCAGCCCCAGCATTTT. Its protein product is CASSLDARNSNQPQHF.

Only a few counts were recorded for this clonotype. The CDR3 sequence: CASSTTGDLGLAEAFF. The CDR3 DNA reads as TGTGCCAGCAGTACCACAGGGGATTTAGGGCTGGCTGAAGCTTTCTTT. The chain links TRBV27 to TRBJ1-1; TRBD1 aligns across 7 bases. This CDR3 contains 16 residues. The germline CDR1 and CDR2 sequences are MNHEY and SMNVEV (reference sequence). J gave up 6 bases and V 5 bases, and 15 bases lay outside the gene matches.

This clonotype has just a few counts. The V gene is TRBV20-1, the J gene TRBJ2-7; 7 nucleotides line up with TRBD2. Germline CDR1 reads DFQATT; CDR2 reads SNEGSKA (reference sequence). The J segment lost 2 bases and the V segment lost 0 bases, leaving 4 bases of the junction unmatched. This CDR3 contains 14 residues. The CDR3 DNA follows: TGCAGTGCTAGAGACGGGAGGTTAACCTACGAGCAGTACTTC. This sequence encodes CSARDGRLTYEQYF.

This clonotype was observed many times. The gene calls are TRBV28 and TRBJ2-7; the D gene is possibly TRBD1 (6 bases). Looked up from germline, CDR1 is MDHEN and CDR2 is SYDVKM. The CDR3 is made up of 13 amino acids. The V gene lost 5 bases and the J gene lost 3 bases, with 11 bases spanning the gap. The CDR3 loop is CASSPRQVYEQYV. CDR3 in DNA: TGTGCCAGCAGTCCTCGACAGGTCTACGAGCAGTACGTC.

The chain carries TRBV24-1 and TRBJ2-1; 12 nucleotides line up with TRBD2. The ends lost 4 bases at V and 5 bases at J; junction bases unmatched: 8. The CDR3 length is 17 residues. Germline V gene sequence: CDR1 KGHDR, CDR2 SFDVKD. CDR3 in amino acids: CATSEPPGLAGNNEQFF. The CDR3 DNA reads as TGTGCCACCAGTGAACCCCCAGGACTAGCGGGAAACAATGAGCAGTTCTTC.